Each of the 24 T cell receptor beta chains below was sequenced from the same sample in a study of blood T cell repertoires in COVID-19. Using immunoSEQ multiplex PCR, the repertoire was profiled, and TCRdb retains in-frame clones only, with some absent. The sample shows around 70,000 clones, roughly 82% of them seen only once. Source material: peripheral blood. Receptor source: a woman aged 55-70 years with acute or convalescent COVID-19.

This sequence joins TRBV5-1 and TRBJ2-5; 7 bases agree with TRBD1. The V and J ends lost 0 bases and 1 base, in that order; junction bases with no gene match: 6. Germline V gives CDR1 SGHRS, CDR2 YFSETQ. The CDR3 has 16 residues. In DNA, the CDR3 is TGCGCCAGCAGCTTGGGATCTACAGGGGTCCAAGAGACCCAGTACTTC. Its translation: CASSLGSTGVQETQYF.

The chain recombines TRBV5-6 with TRBJ1-1; D unresolved. Germline CDR1 and CDR2: SGHDT and YYEEEE. Trimming cost V 4 bases and J 1 base, with 8 bases left between them. The CDR3 is made up of 13 amino acids. Here the CDR3 DNA reads TGTGCCAGCAGCCTCAACAGGAACACTGAAGCTTTCTTT. Protein sequence: CASSLNRNTEAFF.

This clone was recorded only once. V usage is TRBV7-2 and J usage is TRBJ2-3; 7 bases are shared with TRBD2. The CDR3 loop spans 16 amino acids. The germline V gene encodes CDR1 SGHTA and CDR2 FQGNSA. V trimming: 6 bases; J trimming: 0 bases; junction bases outside the gene matches: 9. The CDR3 sequence is CASRVRLAASTDTQYF. In nucleotides, the CDR3 is TGTGCCAGCAGGGTTCGTCTAGCGGCTAGCACAGATACGCAGTATTTT.

This chain connects TRBV29-1 to TRBJ1-1; D is undetermined. Trimming removed 5 bases from V and 8 bases from J, with 12 bases in between. Germline V CDR1 and CDR2: SQVTM, ANQGSEA. The CDR3 sequence is 11 residues long. CDR3 sequence reads: CSVSHGAEAFF. CDR3 DNA: TGCAGCGTTTCCCACGGAGCAGAAGCTTTCTTT.

The chain combines TRBV18 with TRBJ1-2; a weak D match, TRBD1 (6 bases). From germline, CDR1 is KGHSH and CDR2 LQKENI. The V gene lost 0 bases and the J gene lost 8 bases, with 10 bases spanning the gap. This CDR3 comprises 13 residues. CDR3 residues: CASSPPAGVGYTF. DNA for the CDR3: TGTGCCAGCTCACCACCGGCAGGGGTCGGCTACACCTTC.

This sequence joins TRBV7-8 and TRBJ1-5; tentatively, D is TRBD1 (6 bases). In germline, CDR1 is SGHVS, CDR2 FQNEAQ. Trimming left V 5 bases short and J 0 bases short, with 11 bases between. The length of the CDR3 is 15 residues. The CDR3 nucleotides are TGTGCCAGCAGCCGAGGACAGAATAGCAATCAGCCCCAGCATTTT. As protein: CASSRGQNSNQPQHF.

V gene TRBV29-1 combines with J gene TRBJ1-5; no definite D call. Trimming left V 5 bases short and J 7 bases short, with 15 bases between. CDR1 is SQVTM and CDR2 is ANQGSEA in the germline V gene. The length of the CDR3 is 13 residues. The CDR3 bases are TGCAGCGTTAAGACCCATGACGGGCAGCCCCAGCATTTT. Its protein product is CSVKTHDGQPQHF. The full variable domain, rest sourced from reference TRBV29-1 and TRBJ1-5, is SAVISQKPSRDICQRGTSLTIQCQVDSQVTMMFWYRQQPGQSLTLIATANQGSEATYESGFVIDKFPISRPNLTFSTLTVSNMSPEDSSIYLCSVKTHDGQPQHFGDGTRLSIL.

The genes are TRBV25-1 and TRBJ1-1; 8 nucleotides line up with TRBD1. CDR1 and CDR2 from the germline V gene are MGHDK and SYGVNS. V shed 0 bases, J shed 4 bases, and the junction held 7 bases outside the gene matches. This CDR3 comprises 16 residues. The CDR3 bases are TGTGCCAGCAGTGAATACCAGGGGGCGCGGGGCACTGAAGCTTTCTTT. Residues: CASSEYQGARGTEAFF.

This clone appeared once. The chain joins TRBV12-5 to TRBJ2-3, with 11 positions matching TRBD1. Looked up from germline, CDR1 is LGHNT and CDR2 is FRNRAP. The CDR3 covers 18 residues. Unmatched junction bases numbered 13, after V lost 3 bases and J lost 5 bases. The CDR3 coding sequence is TGTGCTAGTGGTTTCCCGTCAGCCGGGACAGGGGGTATAGATACGCAGTATTTT. Encoded protein: CASGFPSAGTGGIDTQYF.

The chain is built from TRBV4-1 and TRBJ1-2; 11 bases match TRBD1. CDR1 is MGHRA, CDR2 YSYEKL, per germline. The CDR3 totals 17 residues. The V and J ends lost 1 base and 0 bases, in that order; junction bases with no gene match: 4. The CDR3, as DNA: TGCGCCAGCAGCCAAGGGACAGGGGGCGAAGCTAACTATGGCTACACCTTC. It specifies CASSQGTGGEANYGYTF.

The chain joins TRBV5-1 to TRBJ2-5; 7 nucleotides match TRBD2. The CDR3 loop spans 15 amino acids. V lost 6 bases and J lost 3; bases outside the gene matches: 11. From germline, CDR1 is SGHRS and CDR2 YFSETQ. The CDR3 region is CASTFGAGPEETQYF. The CDR3 DNA reads TGCGCCAGCACCTTTGGAGCGGGACCCGAAGAGACCCAGTACTTC.

V is TRBV27 and J is TRBJ1-5; possibly TRBD1 for D (5 bases). The V end was cut by 3 bases, the J end by 1 base, with 13 bases between. Per germline, CDR1 MNHEY and CDR2 SMNVEV (reference sequence). The CDR3 length is 16 residues. In DNA, the CDR3 is TGTGCCAGCAGTTTCGGGACGGGAGAGAGCAATCAGCCCCAGCATTTT. Its translation: CASSFGTGESNQPQHF.

This clone came up once. The chain uses TRBV28 and TRBJ1-2, with a weak D call TRBD1 (6 bases). The CDR3 extends over 14 amino acids. V was cut by 6 bases and J by 8 bases, with 19 bases left in between. Germline lookup yields CDR1 MDHEN and CDR2 SYDVKM. The CDR3 is CASRFGGGLGGYTF. CDR3 sequence (DNA): TGTGCCAGCAGATTCGGGGGGGGCCTGGGAGGCTACACCTTC.

The J gene is TRBJ2-7, the V gene TRBV25-1; 9 nucleotides match TRBD2. The CDR3 runs to 14 residues. The germline gives CDR1 MGHDK, CDR2 SYGVNS. J gave up 4 bases and V 3 bases, and 4 bases lay outside the gene matches. The CDR3 DNA is TGTGCCAGCAGTGACAGCGGGGGGCCTTACGAGCAGTACTTC. It encodes CASSDSGGPYEQYF.

Remarks on this clone: Sequence at one end of the junction differs from germline and may be a read error. The chain couples TRBV28 to TRBJ1-5; D gene ambiguous. Germline V gene lookup returns CDR1 MDHEN and CDR2 SYDVKM. The CDR3 has 14 amino acids. The CDR3: CASSLGNSLQAQHF. The CDR3 region has the DNA TGTGCCAGCAGTTTAGGAAATAGTCTTCAGGCCCAGCATTTT.

The gene calls are TRBV10-3 and TRBJ1-5; 9 bases agree with TRBD1. CDR3 size: 14 residues. In germline, CDR1 is ENHRY, CDR2 SYGVKD. J lost 7 bases, V lost 5 bases, and 6 bases had no gene match. In DNA, the CDR3 is TGTGCCATCAGTTTCGGGACAGGGAACCAGCCCCAGCATTTT. This gives the protein CAISFGTGNQPQHF.

The chain links TRBV28 to TRBJ1-3; a weak D match, TRBD1 (5 bases). The V end was cut by 6 bases, the J end by 2 bases, with 20 bases between. Looked up from germline, CDR1 is MDHEN and CDR2 is SYDVKM. This CDR3 comprises 17 residues. CDR3 in amino acids: CASRGGIGRTTGNTIYF. CDR3 DNA sequence: TGTGCCAGCAGGGGGGGGATAGGTAGGACCACTGGAAACACCATATATTTT.

The rearrangement joins TRBV11-1 to TRBJ2-5, with TRBD2 matching 7 bases. The germline gives CDR1 SGHAT, CDR2 FQDESV (reference sequence). Trimming cost V 5 bases and J 3 bases; bases outside gene matches: 6. There are 14 residues in the CDR3. The CDR3 spells CASSPHRGEETQYF. The CDR3 bases are TGTGCCAGCAGCCCCCATCGGGGGGAAGAGACCCAGTACTTC. The whole variable domain, filled in from reference TRBV11-1 and TRBJ2-5, reads EAEVAQSPRYKITEKSQAVAFWCDPISGHATLYWYRQILGQGPELLVQFQDESVVDDSQLPKDRFSAERLKGVDSTLKIQPAELGDSAMYLCASSPHRGEETQYFGPGTRLLVL.

The rearrangement joins TRBV5-1 to TRBJ1-2, with 9 nucleotides matching TRBD1. Germline V gene lookup returns CDR1 SGHRS and CDR2 YFSETQ. The CDR3 length is 16 residues. The V segment lost 0 bases and the J segment 5 bases; nucleotides outside the gene matches: 8. The CDR3 DNA reads TGCGCCAGCAGCTTGGCCGCTGACAGGGGGTCGTATGGCTACACCTTC. It is translated as CASSLAADRGSYGYTF.

The V call is TRBV12-3 or TRBV12-4, the J call TRBJ2-7; TRBD1 agrees at 7 bases. The length of the CDR3 is 13 residues. The V segment lost 6 bases and the J segment 5 bases; nucleotides outside the gene matches: 7. The CDR3 spells CASRPQGTDEQYF. For the CDR3, the DNA is TGTGCCAGCAGGCCACAGGGGACAGACGAGCAGTACTTC.

This clone occurred a few times. The rearrangement links TRBV4-1 to TRBJ1-1; TRBD1 might be the D (5 bases). Deletions cut 0 bases from V and 4 bases from J, with 21 bases between. The CDR3 consists of 18 residues. The germline gives CDR1 MGHRA, CDR2 YSYEKL. The CDR3 DNA sequence: TGCGCCAGCAGCCAAGAATGGTATCCAGGGCGAGGCGTCACTGAAGCTTTCTTT. It yields the protein CASSQEWYPGRGVTEAFF.

This CDR3 is CASSIARGNTIYF. The CDR3 DNA follows: TGTGCCAGTAGTATCGCCAGGGGAAACACCATATATTTT. V and J are TRBV19 and TRBJ1-3, with D hard to call. The V end lost 3 bases, the J end lost 4 bases, and 7 bases lay between the germline ends. The germline CDR1 and CDR2 sequences are LNHDA and SQIVND (reference sequence). This CDR3 is 13 amino acids long.

This clone was counted a single time. J is TRBJ2-7 and V is TRBV9; TRBD2 is a possible D gene (6 bases). The length of the CDR3 is 15 residues. V was cut by 0 bases and J by 2 bases, with 12 bases left in between. Germline values: CDR1 SGDLS, CDR2 YYNGEE. The CDR3 spells CASSVGQEGTYEQYF. CDR3 in DNA: TGTGCCAGCAGCGTAGGCCAGGAGGGGACCTACGAGCAGTACTTC. Full variable domain (outside the CDR3, taken from reference TRBV9 and TRBJ2-7): DSGVTQTPKHLITATGQRVTLRCSPRSGDLSVYWYQQSLDQGLQFLIQYYNGEERAKGNILERFSAQQFPDLHSELNLSSLELGDSALYFCASSVGQEGTYEQYFGPGTRLTVT.

This sequence joins TRBV6-5 and TRBJ1-6, with TRBD1 as a possible D gene (5 bases). V was shortened by 4 bases and J by 8 bases, with 9 bases between the two germline ends. The CDR3 is 13 residues long. CDR1 is MNHEY, CDR2 SVGAGI, per germline. CDR3 bases: TGTGCCAGCAGTTTTACGACAGATTCACCCCTCCACTTT. It is translated as CASSFTTDSPLHF.